This T cell receptor (beta chain) was sequenced during a study of neurological immune-mediated disorders. This clonotype was counted ten times or more. TCRdb fed the 5' RACE reads into MiXCR, producing one record per CDR3 protein. The data hold tens of thousands of distinct CDR3 sequences, with about 5.8% observed a single time. The sequence came from a young woman with multiple sclerosis. Sequencing was carried out using CD4+ T cells from blood.

The CDR3 sequence is CATSDLTSPKETQYF. The DNA for the CDR3 is TGTGCCACCAGTGATTTGACATCCCCAAAAGAGACCCAGTACTTC. The gene calls are TRBV24-1 and TRBJ2-5; D gene uncertain. The V end lost 0 bases, the J end lost 3 bases, and 10 bases lay between the germline ends. CDR3 length: 15 amino acids. The germline V gene has CDR1 KGHDR and CDR2 SFDVKD.